The 17 T cell receptor beta chains listed next were all sequenced from one sample in a study of T cell changes during pregnancy in multiple sclerosis. TCRdb keeps only in-frame clones here, not all; method: immunoSEQ multiplex PCR. The sample records some 70,000 clones, more than 85% being singletons. Specimen: peripheral blood, collected in the first trimester of pregnancy. The receptor set was obtained from a female donor with multiple sclerosis, enrolled in a pregnancy study.

This rearrangement joins TRBV15 to TRBJ2-2, with 7 bases fitting TRBD1. Per germline, CDR1 LNHNV and CDR2 YYDKDF (reference sequence). The CDR3 covers 16 residues. V trimming: 2 bases; J trimming: 0 bases; junction bases outside the gene matches: 3. Here the CDR3 reads CATSRPQGANTGELFF. CDR3 DNA: TGTGCCACCAGCAGACCCCAGGGGGCGAACACCGGGGAGCTGTTTTTT.

The chain couples TRBV9 to TRBJ2-7; the D gene is possibly TRBD2 (5 bases). V was clipped by 0 bases and J by 3 bases, with 13 bases between them. From germline, CDR1 is SGDLS and CDR2 YYNGEE. The CDR3 runs to 15 residues. The CDR3 nucleotides are TGTGCCAGCAGCGTAGACGGGCTAGCTAGCTACGAGCAGTACTTC. It codes for CASSVDGLASYEQYF.

This rearrangement joins TRBV5-1 to TRBJ2-7, with D perhaps TRBD2 (6 bases). Trimming removed 0 bases from V and 7 bases from J, with 11 bases in between. Germline CDR1 is SGHRS and CDR2 is YFSETQ. This CDR3 is 13 amino acids long. CDR3 bases: TGCGCCAGCAGCTTGGTGTCGGAGGGAGAGCAGTACTTC. As protein: CASSLVSEGEQYF.

This chain connects TRBV7-3 to TRBJ1-6, with a weak D call TRBD1 (6 bases). The CDR3 has 15 amino acids. Germline CDR1 reads SGHTA; CDR2 reads FQGTGA. V lost 3 bases and J 9 bases, leaving 15 bases between the germline ends. The CDR3 is CASSLGATEISPLHF. DNA of the CDR3: TGTGCCAGCAGCTTGGGGGCCACCGAAATTTCACCCCTCCACTTT.

The chain couples TRBV6-1 to TRBJ1-6; tentatively, D is TRBD1 (5 bases). The CDR3 has 15 amino acids. The germline gives CDR1 MNHNS, CDR2 SASEGT. Trimming stripped 8 bases from V and 13 bases from J, with 24 bases between. For the CDR3, the DNA is TGTGCCAGCTCCCCAAACGGCGTAAGGGGATTTCCCCTCCACTTT. Translated: CASSPNGVRGFPLHF.

The chain has TRBV27 and TRBJ1-1; D possibly corresponds to TRBD1 (5 bases). V gave up 3 bases and J gave up 8 bases, with 13 bases separating them. The CDR3 loop spans 13 amino acids. Germline CDR1 reads MNHEY; CDR2 reads SMNVEV (reference sequence). The CDR3 reads CASSLSGRAEAFF. CDR3 nucleotides: TGTGCCAGCAGTTTGAGTGGCAGGGCCGAAGCTTTCTTT.

The rearrangement joins TRBV5-8 to TRBJ1-2, with 9 positions matching TRBD1. Germline V gene data show CDR1 as SGHTS and CDR2 as YDEGEE. J was trimmed by 4 bases and V by 4 bases; bases with no gene match: 2. The CDR3 runs 13 residues. CDR3 nucleotides: TGTGCCAGCAGCATGACAGGGGGCTATGGCTACACCTTC. This codes for CASSMTGGYGYTF.

The V call is TRBV5-1, the J call TRBJ2-1, with 8 positions matching TRBD1. CDR1 and CDR2 (germline): SGHRS, YFSETQ. The ends lost 2 bases at V and 5 bases at J; junction bases unmatched: 9. The CDR3 contains 16 residues. The CDR3 DNA reads TGCGCCAGCAGCTTAGGTAGGACAGGGAACCACAATGAGCAGTTCTTC. Translation: CASSLGRTGNHNEQFF.

The chain links TRBV28 to TRBJ2-7; maybe TRBD1 (7 bases). CDR1 and CDR2 (germline): MDHEN, SYDVKM. The CDR3 extends over 14 amino acids. V was pared by 4 bases and J by 7 bases, with 17 bases between. The CDR3: CASSSAGQLREQYF. CDR3 in DNA: TGTGCCAGCAGTTCTGCGGGACAGCTGCGGGAGCAGTACTTC.

The chain joins TRBV4-1 to TRBJ1-1, with D uncertain. The V and J ends lost 4 bases and 1 base respectively, with 7 bases between them. This CDR3 has 13 residues. Germline V lookup: CDR1 MGHRA, CDR2 YSYEKL. CDR3 region: CASSPAGNTEAFF. CDR3 coding DNA: TGCGCCAGCAGCCCCGCGGGGAACACTGAAGCTTTCTTT.

The V gene is TRBV5-1, the J gene TRBJ2-3; 10 bases map to TRBD2. This CDR3 spans 15 amino acids. Germline V CDR1 and CDR2: SGHRS, YFSETQ. Trimming cost V 4 bases and J 8 bases; bases outside gene matches: 10. The CDR3 loop is CASSPTSGNSVTQYF. CDR3 coding DNA: TGCGCCAGCAGCCCCACTAGCGGGAATTCAGTTACGCAGTATTTT.

The chain joins TRBV2 to TRBJ2-1, with a possible D match to TRBD2 (6 bases). The V gene lost 1 base and the J gene lost 4 bases, with 14 bases spanning the gap. Germline CDR1 reads SNHLY; CDR2 reads FYNNEI. The CDR3 runs to 16 residues. The CDR3 DNA reads as TGTGCCAGCAGTGAAGGCGGGAACCCCCATTACAATGAGCAGTTCTTC. Its protein product is CASSEGGNPHYNEQFF. The full variable domain, its missing parts supplied by reference TRBV2 and TRBJ2-1, is EPEVTQTPSHQVTQMGQEVILRCVPISNHLYFYWYRQILGQKVEFLVSFYNNEISEKSEIFDDQFSVERPDGSNFTLKIRSTKLEDSAMYFCASSEGGNPHYNEQFFGPGTRLTVL.

This clone showed up just a few times. The gene calls are TRBV7-2 and TRBJ1-1; no clear D. Between the trimmed V and J ends, which lost 1 base and 1 base, there was a span of 7 bases. CDR1 and CDR2 from the germline V gene are SGHTA and FQGNSA. This CDR3 has 14 amino acids. The CDR3 loop is CASSLVQSNTEAFF. DNA for the CDR3: TGTGCCAGCAGCTTAGTACAGTCGAACACTGAAGCTTTCTTT.

The rearrangement uses TRBV20-1 and TRBJ2-7; the D is unclear. The CDR3 spans 11 residues. V was trimmed by 0 bases and J by 6 bases, leaving 6 bases between them. Germline V CDR1 and CDR2: DFQATT, SNEGSKA (reference sequence). This chain's CDR3 is CSAREAVEQYF. As DNA, the CDR3 is TGCAGTGCTAGAGAGGCGGTCGAGCAGTACTTC.

The chain has TRBV5-1 and TRBJ2-7; TRBD1 matches 7 bases. With V trimmed by 1 base and J by 2 bases, 15 bases remained unmatched. There are 18 residues in the CDR3. Germline CDR1 and CDR2: SGHRS and YFSETQ. The CDR3 nucleotides are TGCGCCAGCAGCTTGAGCTGGCTTGGGACAGCGCATACCTACGAGCAGTACTTC. This codes for CASSLSWLGTAHTYEQYF.

The rearrangement joins TRBV6-1 to TRBJ2-3, with D possibly matching TRBD1 (5 bases). V lost 8 bases to trimming and J lost 1 base, with 13 bases between them. CDR1 and CDR2 from the germline V gene are MNHNS and SASEGT. This CDR3 contains 14 residues. This chain's CDR3 is CASYHTGGTDTQYF. CDR3 DNA: TGTGCCAGCTACCATACAGGCGGCACAGATACGCAGTATTTT.

The gene calls are TRBV5-1 and TRBJ2-1, with 7 bases fitting TRBD2. Germline V gene sequence: CDR1 SGHRS, CDR2 YFSETQ. The CDR3 has 19 amino acids. The V and J ends lost 3 bases and 3 bases, in that order; junction bases with no gene match: 18. For the CDR3, the DNA is TGCGCCAGCAGCTCCCCCCTGGGCGGGAACGGGGGGTACTACAATGAGCAGTTCTTC. As protein: CASSSPLGGNGGYYNEQFF.